This is a list of T cell receptor beta chains from one sample in a study of OX40 agonist ivuxolimab in advanced cancers. Produced via immunoSEQ multiplex PCR; TCRdb's table is partial and in-frame only. The sample includes some 50,000 clones, around 94% seen only once; the top ten take around 10%. The material sequenced was CD4+ or CD8+ T cells sorted from blood, taken in a trial of the OX40 agonist ivuxolimab. Source of these receptors: an adult with an advanced solid tumor such as melanoma, head and neck, liver or kidney cancer. CDR3s include the opening cysteine and the closing phenylalanine or tryptophan. Fields, in order: V gene, clone size, D gene, J gene, CDR3 DNA, CDR3 protein. The D gene is left open where the match is weak. Clone size, where shown, is once, few, many, or a class for clones that have expanded.

>TRBV19|NA|TRBD2|TRBJ2-1
TGTGCCACCTACCCGGGAGGCCTAATAGCGAGGAATGAGCAGTTCTTC
CATYPGGLIARNEQFF
>TRBV7-9|NA|TRBD1|TRBJ1-1
TGTGCCAGCAGCTTAGACAGGGGAGAAGCTTTCTTT
CASSLDRGEAFF
>TRBV27|NA|NA|TRBJ1-5
TGTGCCAGCGGATTCCGACGGCTCAATCAGCCCCAGCATTTT
CASGFRRLNQPQHF
>TRBV28|NA|NA|TRBJ2-1
TGTGCCAGCAGTTTAAACCCCGAGCAGGATGAGCAGTTCTTC
CASSLNPEQDEQFF
>TRBV9|few|NA|TRBJ1-5
TGTGCCAGCAGCGTAGGGGACACCTATCAGCCCCAGCATTTT
CASSVGDTYQPQHF
>TRBV11-3|NA|TRBD2|TRBJ2-1
TGTGCCAGCAGCTTTCCCGGCCTAGCGGGAAAGATGGATGAGCAGTTCTTC
CASSFPGLAGKMDEQFF
>TRBV4-3|NA|TRBD1|TRBJ1-2
TGCGCCAGCAGCGAGACAGGGGGCTATGGCTACACCTTC
CASSETGGYGYTF
>TRBV10-3|NA|TRBD2|TRBJ2-5
TGTGCCATTGGGGGGGAGGACCAAGAGACCCAGTACTTC
CAIGGEDQETQYF
>TRBV9|once|TRBD2|TRBJ2-3
TGTGCCAGCAGCCACAGGGGACTAGCGGGTAGCACAGATACGCAGTATTTT
CASSHRGLAGSTDTQYF
>TRBV6-1|NA|TRBD2|TRBJ2-7
TGTGCCAGCAGTGAAGCGGGCCTAGCGGGAGACGAGCAGTACTTC
CASSEAGLAGDEQYF
>TRBV4-3|NA|TRBD2|TRBJ2-3
TGCGCCAGCAGCCAAGCAAGGGCGGGAGGATTCACAGATACGCAGTATTTT
CASSQARAGGFTDTQYF
>TRBV5-1|NA|TRBD2|TRBJ2-7
TGCGCCAGCAGCACAGGGACTAGCTATGGATCCTACGAGCAGTACTTC
CASSTGTSYGSYEQYF
>TRBV9|NA|NA|TRBJ2-1
TGTGCCAGCAGCGTGGGGGACTCGCGCAATGAGCAGTTCTTC
CASSVGDSRNEQFF
>TRBV20-1|NA|NA|TRBJ2-7
TGCAGTCTGCAAAAGGGTTACGAGCAGTACTTC
CSLQKGYEQYF
>TRBV11-3|NA|NA|TRBJ1-5
TGTGCCAGCAGCTTAGTTCGTTATCTGGGCACTCAGCCCCAGCATTTT
CASSLVRYLGTQPQHF
>TRBV4-2|NA|NA|TRBJ2-4
TGTGCCAGCAGCCAAGATCCCCCTAGCGCAAACATTCAGTACTTC
CASSQDPPSANIQYF
>TRBV13|NA|TRBD2|TRBJ2-7
TGTGCCAGCAGCCGACTAGCGGAGTTCCCCTACGAGCAGTACTTC
CASSRLAEFPYEQYF
>TRBV6-6|NA|NA|TRBJ2-7
TGTGCCAGCAGTCGACAGAGTAAGCCCTACGAGCAGTACTTC
CASSRQSKPYEQYF
>TRBV5-4|NA|NA|TRBJ2-7
TGTGCCAGCAGCTTTGGGGTGGGGGAGCAGTACTTC
CASSFGVGEQYF
>TRBV29-1|NA|NA|TRBJ2-7
TGCAGCGTTATCTCTGGGCGGGGCTACTACGAGCAGTACTTC
CSVISGRGYYEQYF
>TRBV4-3|NA|TRBD2|TRBJ2-7
TGCGCCAGCAGCCAAGGGGCACTAGCGGGAGCCGAGCAGTACTTC
CASSQGALAGAEQYF
>TRBV5-1|NA|TRBD1|TRBJ1-3
TGCGCCAGCAGCAAGACAGGGTCTGGAAACACCATATATTTT
CASSKTGSGNTIYF
>TRBV30|NA|NA|TRBJ1-3
TGTGCCTGGAGTGTGGGACGCGCCGGAAACACCATATATTTT
CAWSVGRAGNTIYF
>TRBV30|NA|TRBD2|TRBJ2-3
TGTGCCTGGAGGCTTCCTAGCGGGAGTCGGGCAGATACGCAGTATTTT
CAWRLPSGSRADTQYF
>TRBV25-1|NA|NA|TRBJ1-2
TGTGCCAGCAGTGAATCCCGACAGGATCCTCACTATGGCTACACCTTC
CASSESRQDPHYGYTF
>TRBV27|NA|NA|TRBJ2-7
TGTGCCAGCAGTTTTGGGACCACTTACGAGCAGTACTTC
CASSFGTTYEQYF
>TRBV5-4|NA|TRBD2|TRBJ2-7
TGTGCCAGCACCTTAGCGGGAGGAAGTTACGAGCAGTACTTC
CASTLAGGSYEQYF
>TRBV6-5|NA|NA|TRBJ1-1
TGTGCCAGCAGTTACTCGGGAGCAGAAGCTTTCTTT
CASSYSGAEAFF
>TRBV7-9|NA|NA|TRBJ1-5
TGTGCCAGCAATACAGGGCGCAATCAGCCCCAGCATTTT
CASNTGRNQPQHF
>TRBV7-6|NA|TRBD2|TRBJ2-5
TGTGCCAGCAGCGCCCCGCGGGGGTCAGAGACCCAGTACTTC
CASSAPRGSETQYF
>TRBV9|NA|TRBD1|TRBJ2-2
TGTGCCAGCAGCGCCATAGGGACAGGCAACACCGGGGAGCTGTTTTTT
CASSAIGTGNTGELFF
>TRBV4-3|NA|NA|TRBJ1-5
TGCGCCAGCAGCCCCACCAGGGTCGACAATCAGCCCCAGCATTTT
CASSPTRVDNQPQHF
>TRBV29-1|NA|TRBD1|TRBJ2-5
TGCAGCGTTGTGACAGGGGGGCAGACCCAGTACTTC
CSVVTGGQTQYF
>TRBV11-2|NA|TRBD1|TRBJ1-1
TGTGCCAGCAGTCCCAGACGTACAGGGGCGAACACTGAAGCTTTCTTT
CASSPRRTGANTEAFF
>TRBV19|NA|NA|TRBJ2-5
TGTGCCAGTAGTCTGGCTCCTCTTGAGACCCAGTACTTC
CASSLAPLETQYF
>TRBV7-8|NA|NA|TRBJ1-1
TGTGCCAGCAGCTGGGGCCTTGACACTGAAGCTTTCTTT
CASSWGLDTEAFF
>TRBV4-3|NA|NA|TRBJ2-2
TGCGCCAGCAGCCAAGAGACGAGAGTAGGGACCGGGGAGCTGTTTTTT
CASSQETRVGTGELFF
>TRBV7-9|NA|NA|TRBJ1-2
TGTGCCAGCAGCTTATCGGGGGATGGCTACACCTTC
CASSLSGDGYTF
>TRBV27|NA|NA|TRBJ1-1
TGTGCCAGCAGTTTCACCGAGGGAGGCACTGAAGCTTTCTTT
CASSFTEGGTEAFF
>TRBV27|NA|NA|TRBJ2-2
TGTGCCAGCAGTTTCCGGGGTACCGGGGAGCTGTTTTTT
CASSFRGTGELFF
>TRBV2|NA|NA|TRBJ2-3
TGTGCCAGCATGGGGGCAACAGATACGCAGTATTTT
CASMGATDTQYF
>TRBV14|NA|TRBD2|TRBJ2-1
TGTGCCAGCAGCCGGGGACTAGGACTATACAATGAGCAGTTCTTC
CASSRGLGLYNEQFF
>TRBV4-1|NA|NA|TRBJ1-1
TGCGCCAGCAGCGAATTAGCCGGATGGGCTGAAGCTTTCTTT
CASSELAGWAEAFF
>TRBV9|NA|NA|TRBJ2-7
TGTGCCAGCAGCTCAGGCTTGAGCCCCACACCCTACGAGCAGTACTTC
CASSSGLSPTPYEQYF
>TRBV7-9|once|NA|TRBJ1-2
TGTGCCAGCAGCCTTATTACCACTAACTATGGCTACACCTTC
CASSLITTNYGYTF
>TRBV13|NA|NA|TRBJ2-7
TGTGCCAGCAGCTTAGGGCAGGGTCTAAAAGAGCAGTACTTC
CASSLGQGLKEQYF
>TRBV28|NA|NA|TRBJ2-5
TGTGCCAGCAGTTTGGGAACAGGACAAGAGACCCAGTACTTC
CASSLGTGQETQYF
>TRBV4-3|NA|NA|TRBJ1-2
TGCGCCAGCAGCCAAGGGGTGAAAGCTAACTATGGCTACACCTTC
CASSQGVKANYGYTF
>TRBV6-5|NA|NA|TRBJ2-7
TGTGCCAGCAGTTCCCTCGGCCACGAGCAGTACTTC
CASSSLGHEQYF
>TRBV12-5|NA|NA|TRBJ1-1
TGTGCTAGTGGGGACCCGAGGGGGATGGTCACTGAAGCTTTCTTT
CASGDPRGMVTEAFF
>TRBV28|NA|NA|TRBJ1-4
TGTGCCAGCAGTTTTACGGGGGGTAAAGAAAAACTGTTTTTT
CASSFTGGKEKLFF
>TRBV7-2|NA|NA|TRBJ2-4
TGTGCCAGCAGCCCGACTGGAAACATTCAGTACTTC
CASSPTGNIQYF
>TRBV27|NA|TRBD1|TRBJ2-1
TGTGCCAGCAGTTTTACCGGGACAGGAGCTTACAATGAGCAGTTCTTC
CASSFTGTGAYNEQFF
>TRBV21-1|NA|NA|TRBJ1-5
TGTGCCAGCAGCAAAGCCCCCCTGAAAGGGACAGGCCAGAGAGGGCCCCAGCATTTT
CASSKAPLKGTGQRGPQHF
>TRBV19|once|NA|TRBJ1-1
TGTGCCAGTAGTATGGGGGTGGGAACTGAAGCTTTCTTT
CASSMGVGTEAFF
>TRBV6-5|NA|NA|TRBJ2-7
TGTGCCAGCAGTTACGGGGGAGACTATTCCTACGAGCAGTACTTC
CASSYGGDYSYEQYF
>TRBV4-1|NA|TRBD2|TRBJ2-5
TGCGCCAGCAGCCTGTACGCGGGAGGGCAAGAGACCCAGTACTTC
CASSLYAGGQETQYF
>TRBV2|NA|NA|TRBJ2-5
TGTGCCAGCAGTGAATGGGAAAGAGAGGCCCAGTACTTC
CASSEWEREAQYF